The rows below give T cell receptor beta chains drawn from one sample of a study of regulatory dendritic cells for organ transplantation. The data were produced by immunoSEQ multiplex PCR, yet TCRdb's version contains in-frame clones alone and is incomplete. The repertoire holds nearly 5,500 clones, about four fifths seen once, with 19% in the top ten. Their antigens are not known. Input material: memory CD8+ T cells from blood cultured with regulatory dendritic cells. Source of these receptors: a human donor in good health. The CDR3 runs from the conserved cysteine through the conserved F or W. The D gene is left open where the match is weak. Rows may omit the clone size; those that give it use once, few, many or a size class.

.	TRBV19	.	TRBJ2-7	TGTGCCAGTAGTATAGAGGGTCATACCTACGAGCAGTACTTC	CASSIEGHTYEQYF
large	TRBV7-2	.	TRBJ2-5	TGTGCCAGCAGACCTAGCGAGTACCAAGAGACCCAGTACTTC	CASRPSEYQETQYF
.	TRBV27	.	TRBJ1-1	TGTGCCAGCAGTTTCGTAGGGGACGGCAAGAACACTGAAGCTTTCTTT	CASSFVGDGKNTEAFF
.	TRBV11-2	.	TRBJ2-7	TGTGCCAGCAGCTTAGGTACAGGGTCCTACGAGCAGTACTTC	CASSLGTGSYEQYF
.	TRBV27	TRBD1	TRBJ2-7	TGTGCCACCTCCCTCAATATGGGACAGAACTACGAGCAGTACTTC	CATSLNMGQNYEQYF
few	TRBV5-1	.	TRBJ2-7	TGCGCCAGCAGCTTGGCCGATCCTTACGAGCAGTACTTC	CASSLADPYEQYF
.	TRBV2	.	TRBJ2-5	TGTGCCAGCAGTGGTTTTGTCAGTATACAAGAGACCCAGTACTTC	CASSGFVSIQETQYF
.	TRBV4-1	.	TRBJ1-5	TGCGCCAGCAGCCAAGATCAAAACCTAGGGGGCAATCAGCCCCAGCATTTT	CASSQDQNLGGNQPQHF
.	TRBV4-3	.	TRBJ1-1	TGCGCCAGCAGCCAAGTAGCCGGGGAGGGGACTGAAGCTTTCTTT	CASSQVAGEGTEAFF
.	TRBV6-4	.	TRBJ2-2	TGTGCCAGCAGTGACGGGACAAACACCGGGGAGCTGTTTTTT	CASSDGTNTGELFF
.	TRBV19	.	TRBJ1-5	TGTGCCAGTAGTATATCGTTCGACTCCGCTCATCAGCCCCAGCATTTT	CASSISFDSAHQPQHF
.	TRBV7-3	.	TRBJ2-6	TGTGCCAGCAGCTGGGGGGAGATTTTATCTGGGGCCAACGTCCTGACTTTC	CASSWGEILSGANVLTF
medium-sized	TRBV28	.	TRBJ2-7	TGTGCCAGCAGTTTATTGGCAGGGAGGTACGAGCAGTACTTC	CASSLLAGRYEQYF
.	TRBV5-5	TRBD1	TRBJ1-5	TGTGCCAGCAGCTTGTGGGGACAGAGCAATCAGCCCCAGCATTTT	CASSLWGQSNQPQHF
.	TRBV28	.	TRBJ2-7	TGTGCCAGCAGCGTCCCCCTTGGGGAGCAGTACTTC	CASSVPLGEQYF
.	TRBV6-5	.	TRBJ2-5	TGTGCCAGCAGTCCCCAGGGGCCCCAAGAGACCCAGTACTTC	CASSPQGPQETQYF
.	TRBV25-1	.	TRBJ1-6	TGTGCCAGCAGTGAATCGGGGGTCTCCTATAATTCACCCCTCCACTTT	CASSESGVSYNSPLHF
.	TRBV7-9	TRBD1	TRBJ1-2	TGTGCCAGCAGCGGACAGGTGAACTATGGCTACACCTTC	CASSGQVNYGYTF
.	TRBV6-1	.	TRBJ1-1	TGTGCCAGCACTGAGAGTTTGGAATCGAACACTGAAGCTTTCTTT	CASTESLESNTEAFF
.	TRBV6-4	.	TRBJ2-1	TGTGCCAGCAGTGACTCAGGGAACAATGAGCAGTTCTTC	CASSDSGNNEQFF
once	TRBV28	TRBD1	TRBJ2-7	TGTGCCAGCAGTTTATTTCTGGAATTCTGGGAGTACAGGGGTGAGTCCTACGAGCAGTACTTC	CASSLFLEFWEYRGESYEQYF
once	TRBV9	TRBD2	TRBJ2-1	TGTGCCAGCAGCGGCCAACTAGCGGGGGGACAGGATGAGCAGTTCTTC	CASSGQLAGGQDEQFF
.	TRBV7-6	.	TRBJ1-2	TGTGCCAGCAGCCCCGACGTCGGGTTTACCTATGGCTACACCTTC	CASSPDVGFTYGYTF
once	TRBV28	.	TRBJ2-7	TGTGCCAGCAGTTTTCTAACTGTTGGGGACGAGCAGTACTTC	CASSFLTVGDEQYF
.	TRBV4-1	.	TRBJ1-1	TGCGCCAGCAGAGGCCCCACGAACACTGAAGCTTTCTTT	CASRGPTNTEAFF
.	TRBV6-4	TRBD2	TRBJ2-2	TGTGCCAGCAGTGAGACTAGCGGGAACACCGGGGAGCTGTTTTTT	CASSETSGNTGELFF
.	TRBV7-9	.	TRBJ1-1	TGTGCCAGCAGCCTAGTGGGGAATGAAGCTTTCTTT	CASSLVGNEAFF
.	TRBV27	.	TRBJ2-7	TGTGCCAGCAGGACAGGGGTGGGAGGGGAGCAGTACTTC	CASRTGVGGEQYF
.	TRBV4-3	TRBD2	TRBJ2-2	TGCGCCAGCAGCCTCCAAAGGACAAGCGGGGAGCCGAACACCGGGGAGCTGTTTTTT	CASSLQRTSGEPNTGELFF
.	TRBV4-1	TRBD1	TRBJ2-3	TGCGCCAGCAGCCAACACATAGGGACAGGGAGCACAGATACGCAGTATTTT	CASSQHIGTGSTDTQYF
.	TRBV6-1	.	TRBJ2-7	TGTGCCAGCAGTGAAGGGGTCGGGCCAGCCACCTACGAGCAGTACTTC	CASSEGVGPATYEQYF
few	TRBV6-5	.	TRBJ1-1	TGTGCCAGCAGTTCTGTAGGAGAAGCCACTGAAGCTTTCTTT	CASSSVGEATEAFF
.	TRBV7-9	.	TRBJ1-2	TGTGCCAGCAGCCGGATCTTGTCGCCGCCCTATGGCTACACCTTC	CASSRILSPPYGYTF
large	TRBV28	TRBD2	TRBJ2-7	TGTGCCAGCAGTTTGGAGCTAGCGGGGAGTGATTACGAGCAGTACTTC	CASSLELAGSDYEQYF
.	TRBV23-1	TRBD2	TRBJ2-1	TGCGCCAGCAGTCAATCAGCCCGGACTAGCGGGAGGGCCATCCTCGATGAGCAGTTCTTC	CASSQSARTSGRAILDEQFF
.	TRBV30	.	TRBJ2-7	TGTGCCTGGAGTTCAGGGTACGACTACGAGCAGTACTTC	CAWSSGYDYEQYF
.	TRBV7-9	TRBD1	TRBJ2-6	TGTGCCAGCAGGGCGGGACAGGGCGAGTCTGGGGCCAACGTCCTGACTTTC	CASRAGQGESGANVLTF
.	TRBV5-1	TRBD1	TRBJ1-1	TGCGCCAGCAGCTTGCGCCGGGACAGCACCCTCATGAACACTGAAGCTTTCTTT	CASSLRRDSTLMNTEAFF
.	TRBV18	TRBD2	TRBJ2-1	TGTGCCAGCTCACCTAGCGGGGGGGCGAACCATGAGCAGTTCTTC	CASSPSGGANHEQFF
once	TRBV4-2	.	TRBJ2-7	TGTGCCAGCAGCCAAGAAATCAGTGAAACCTACGAGCAGTACTTC	CASSQEISETYEQYF